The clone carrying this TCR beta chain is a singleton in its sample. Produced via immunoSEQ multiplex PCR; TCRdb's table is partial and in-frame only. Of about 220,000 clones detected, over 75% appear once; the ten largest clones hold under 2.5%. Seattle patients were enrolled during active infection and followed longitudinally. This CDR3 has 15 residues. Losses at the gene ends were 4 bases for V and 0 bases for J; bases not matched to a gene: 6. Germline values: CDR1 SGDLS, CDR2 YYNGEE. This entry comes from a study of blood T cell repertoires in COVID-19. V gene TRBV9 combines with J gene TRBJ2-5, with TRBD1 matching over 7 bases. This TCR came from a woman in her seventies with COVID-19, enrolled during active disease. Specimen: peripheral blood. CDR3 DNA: TGTGCCAGCAGCCTCCATGGACAGGACCAAGAGACCCAGTACTTC. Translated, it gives CASSLHGQDQETQYF. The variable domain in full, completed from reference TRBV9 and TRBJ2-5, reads DSGVTQTPKHLITATGQRVTLRCSPRSGDLSVYWYQQSLDQGLQFLIQYYNGEERAKGNILERFSAQQFPDLHSELNLSSLELGDSALYFCASSLHGQDQETQYFGPGTRLLVL.